The 28 T cell receptor beta chains presented below share a single source sample, sequenced in a study of T-cell memory formation after mild COVID-19. TCRdb called the 5' RACE reads again in MiXCR, with one record for every CDR3 protein. This table holds about 470,000 distinct CDR3 sequences, around a quarter found once. Source material: PBMCs or a T cell subset sorted from them (not recorded which). These receptors were taken from an adult woman who had mild COVID-19 (a few samples of this study predate the infection). Cell type and time point are not known.

CDR3 loop: CSARLFAPSSYEQYF. DNA for the CDR3: TGCAGTGCCCGTTTGTTTGCCCCCAGCTCCTACGAGCAGTACTTC. The chain recombines TRBV20-1 with TRBJ2-7, with D unclear. V was cut by 6 bases and J by 0 bases, with 18 bases left in between. In germline, CDR1 is DFQATT, CDR2 SNEGSKA (reference sequence). This CDR3 is 15 amino acids long.

The genes are TRBV9 and TRBJ1-1; 7 nucleotides line up with TRBD1. Germline values: CDR1 SGDLS, CDR2 YYNGEE. Trimming removed 5 bases from V and 0 bases from J; junction bases left unmatched: 10. The CDR3 length is 16 residues. DNA for the CDR3: TGTGCCAGCAGTGTTGCTGGAGGGGGCGTGAACACTGAAGCTTTCTTT. Translated, it gives CASSVAGGGVNTEAFF.

This clonotype turned up a few times. The J gene is TRBJ2-2, the V gene TRBV24-1; tentatively, D is TRBD2 (6 bases). V was trimmed by 3 bases and J by 0 bases, leaving 10 bases between them. CDR1 is KGHDR and CDR2 is SFDVKD in the germline V gene. This CDR3 region has 16 residues. The CDR3 loop is CATSDRRGPNTGELFF. CDR3 DNA sequence: TGTGCCACCAGTGATCGGAGGGGACCGAACACCGGGGAGCTGTTTTTT.

The J gene is TRBJ2-3, the V gene TRBV7-9, with D perhaps TRBD2 (7 bases). CDR1 is SEHNR and CDR2 is FQNEAQ in the germline V gene (reference sequence). Trimming left V 0 bases short and J 4 bases short, with 11 bases between. The CDR3 sequence is 15 residues long. The CDR3 nucleotides read TGTGCCAGCAGCTTAGCGGGGGGGACATCAGATACGCAGTATTTT. Amino acid sequence: CASSLAGGTSDTQYF.

The chain is built from TRBV29-1 and TRBJ2-1, with 8 bases fitting TRBD1. This CDR3 spans 14 amino acids. The J segment lost 0 bases and the V segment lost 4 bases, leaving 2 bases of the junction unmatched. CDR1 and CDR2 (germline): SQVTM, ANQGSEA. CDR3 in DNA: TGCAGCGTTGGGACAGGGCTCTCCTACAATGAGCAGTTCTTC. It is translated as CSVGTGLSYNEQFF.

The chain links TRBV12-3 or TRBV12-4 to TRBJ1-2; perhaps TRBD1 as D (6 bases). CDR3 length: 14 residues. Trimming stripped 4 bases from V and 4 bases from J, with 13 bases between. The CDR3 loop reads CASSYPGQPYGYTF. For the CDR3, the DNA is TGTGCCAGCAGTTACCCCGGACAGCCCTATGGCTACACCTTC.

This clonotype was detected many times. V gene TRBV3-1 combines with J gene TRBJ2-1; weak D call: TRBD1 (6 bases). With 1 base removed from V and 9 bases from J, the gap between germline ends came to 13 bases. The CDR3 extends over 14 amino acids. Germline assignment: CDR1 LGHDT and CDR2 YNNKEL (reference sequence). The CDR3 loop is CASSQVTGWGEQFF. CDR3 sequence (DNA): TGTGCCAGCAGCCAAGTAACAGGGTGGGGTGAGCAGTTCTTC.

J is TRBJ1-2 and V is TRBV12-3 or TRBV12-4, with 8 bases aligning to TRBD1. The CDR3 sequence is 15 residues long. J gave up 4 bases and V 6 bases, and 10 bases lay outside the gene matches. In DNA form, the CDR3 reads TGTGCCAGCAGCGACGGACAGGGTGCCGGCTATGGCTACACCTTC. Its protein is CASSDGQGAGYGYTF.

This clonotype showed up just once. The chain links TRBV24-1 to TRBJ1-2; 8 nucleotides match TRBD1. CDR1 and CDR2 from the germline V gene are KGHDR and SFDVKD. This CDR3 contains 14 residues. The V gene end was trimmed by 3 bases and the J gene end by 6 bases; junction bases not matched to a gene: 5. This CDR3 reads CATSDMDRVDGYTF. CDR3 in DNA: TGTGCCACCAGTGATATGGACAGGGTGGATGGCTACACCTTC.

The genes are TRBV7-9 and TRBJ1-2; a possible D gene is TRBD1 (6 bases). The CDR3 spans 14 residues. V was clipped by 3 bases and J by 4 bases, with 12 bases between them. Germline V gene sequence: CDR1 SEHNR, CDR2 FQNEAQ (reference sequence). CDR3 protein: CASSLGTPFYGYTF. In DNA form, the CDR3 reads TGTGCCAGCAGCTTGGGGACACCTTTCTATGGCTACACCTTC.

The gene calls are TRBV19 and TRBJ2-5; perhaps TRBD1 as D (5 bases). V was clipped by 5 bases and J by 5 bases, with 9 bases between them. Germline CDR1 and CDR2: LNHDA and SQIVND (reference sequence). This CDR3 region has 12 residues. For the CDR3, the DNA is TGTGCCAGTAGTGCAGGGTCGGAGACCCAGTACTTC. Amino acids: CASSAGSETQYF.

This clonotype was seen more than once but under ten times. The chain employs TRBV5-1 and TRBJ1-2, with 7 nucleotides matching TRBD1. Per the germline V gene, CDR1 is SGHRS and CDR2 is YFSETQ. With V trimmed by 5 bases and J by 6 bases, 7 bases remained unmatched. This CDR3 spans 13 amino acids. CDR3 amino acids: CASRNGTADGYTF. CDR3 sequence (DNA): TGCGCCAGCAGGAACGGGACAGCTGATGGCTACACCTTC.

The table lists this clonotype with a few counts. This chain connects TRBV29-1 to TRBJ2-1; D not certain. The CDR3 runs 10 residues. Germline loops: CDR1 SQVTM, CDR2 ANQGSEA. CDR3 protein: CSTRDNEQFF. The CDR3 region has the DNA TGCAGTACTCGTGACAATGAGCAGTTCTTC.

This clonotype showed up just a few times. The V call is TRBV4-1, the J call TRBJ1-2, with D possibly matching TRBD1 (5 bases). In germline, CDR1 is MGHRA, CDR2 YSYEKL. The CDR3 totals 14 residues. V was trimmed by 2 bases and J by 7 bases, leaving 14 bases between them. The DNA for the CDR3 is TGCGCCAGCAGCCAACCAGGGCTGAGGAGTGGCTACACCTTC. Its protein is CASSQPGLRSGYTF.

This sequence joins TRBV9 and TRBJ2-5; TRBD2 matches at 8 bases. From germline, CDR1 is SGDLS and CDR2 YYNGEE. This CDR3 is built from 16 residues. With V trimmed by 3 bases and J by 5 bases, 12 bases remained unmatched. Here the CDR3 reads CASSARNSGVGETQYF. For the CDR3, the DNA is TGTGCCAGCAGCGCGCGGAATAGCGGGGTAGGGGAGACCCAGTACTTC.

The chain joins TRBV24-1 to TRBJ2-3; 9 bases match TRBD2. CDR1 KGHDR and CDR2 SFDVKD come from the germline V gene. This CDR3 contains 18 residues. With 0 bases clipped from V and 4 bases from J, the junction kept 10 bases outside the gene matches. CDR3 sequence reads: CATSDLGRLAGNPDTQYF. In DNA, the CDR3 is TGTGCCACCAGTGATTTGGGGCGTCTAGCGGGGAACCCAGATACGCAGTATTTT.

This clonotype was found many times. The CDR3, as DNA: TGCAGCGTTGGGCGGGGGGGGCCGGCCGGCTACGAGCAGTACTTC. Amino acids: CSVGRGGPAGYEQYF. The chain has TRBV29-1 and TRBJ2-7, with 9 nucleotides matching TRBD2. Germline V gives CDR1 SQVTM, CDR2 ANQGSEA. The CDR3 has 15 residues. J gave up 3 bases and V 4 bases, and 10 bases lay outside the gene matches.

CDR3 protein: CASSPRRISDTQYF. The CDR3 region has the DNA TGTGCCAGCAGCCCCCGGAGGATTTCAGATACGCAGTATTTT. The chain couples TRBV3-1 to TRBJ2-3; a weak D match, TRBD2 (5 bases). Germline V lookup: CDR1 LGHDT, CDR2 YNNKEL (reference sequence). The germline V and J ends were trimmed by 4 bases and 4 bases, with 12 bases remaining between them. This CDR3 contains 14 residues.

This clonotype was seen a few times. V and J are TRBV27 and TRBJ1-6; 8 bases are shared with TRBD1. The V and J ends lost 3 bases and 5 bases, in that order; junction bases with no gene match: 3. The CDR3 is 15 residues long. The germline V gene encodes CDR1 MNHEY and CDR2 SMNVEV (reference sequence). In DNA, the CDR3 is TGTGCCAGCAGTTTCGCAGGGGGCCATAATTCACCCCTCCACTTT. This codes for CASSFAGGHNSPLHF.

This clonotype has ten or more counts. The chain carries TRBV7-2 and TRBJ1-6, with TRBD1 matching over 11 bases. V lost 4 bases, J lost 10 bases, and 3 bases stayed unmatched. Germline CDR1 and CDR2: SGHTA and FQGNSA. The CDR3 is 14 residues long. The CDR3 loop is CASSSGTGGSPLHF. In nucleotides, the CDR3 is TGTGCCAGCAGCTCCGGGACAGGGGGATCACCCCTCCACTTT.

V gene TRBV5-1 combines with J gene TRBJ2-7; 8 bases are shared with TRBD1. The V and J ends lost 5 bases and 2 bases, in that order; junction bases with no gene match: 3. The CDR3 length is 13 residues. Looked up from germline, CDR1 is SGHRS and CDR2 is YFSETQ. Written as DNA, the CDR3 is TGCGCCAGCAGGATGACAGGGGCCTACGAGCAGTACTTC. It is translated as CASRMTGAYEQYF.

This clonotype has only one observation. This chain links TRBV20-1 with TRBJ1-4, with D perhaps TRBD1 (6 bases). Per germline, CDR1 DFQATT and CDR2 SNEGSKA (reference sequence). CDR3 size: 14 residues. V lost 3 bases, J lost 11 bases, and 19 bases lay in between. The CDR3 is CSASKRQGLRKLFF. DNA for the CDR3: TGCAGTGCTAGTAAGCGCCAGGGGTTGCGGAAACTGTTTTTT.

For the CDR3, the DNA is TGTGCCAGCAGGGCCCCCGGGACTAGCGGGAATGTTGAGCAGTTCTTC. Its translation: CASRAPGTSGNVEQFF. The chain joins TRBV7-9 to TRBJ2-1; 13 bases align to TRBD2. The CDR3 totals 16 residues. Germline CDR1 and CDR2: SEHNR and FQNEAQ (reference sequence). V lost 6 bases and J lost 9; bases outside the gene matches: 11.

V and J are TRBV6-5 and TRBJ2-7; TRBD2 matches at 9 bases. This CDR3 region has 14 residues. V lost 2 bases to trimming and J lost 6 bases; unmatched junction nucleotides: 5. Germline CDR1 and CDR2: MNHEY and SVGAGI. Here the CDR3 reads CASSYGSGSIEQYF. In DNA, the CDR3 is TGTGCCAGCAGTTACGGTAGCGGGAGTATCGAGCAGTACTTC.

This clonotype was detected a few times. The J gene is TRBJ2-7, the V gene TRBV15, with D unclear. Trimming pared 0 bases from V and 2 bases from J, leaving 11 bases between. The CDR3 is 15 amino acids. In germline, CDR1 is LNHNV, CDR2 YYDKDF (reference sequence). CDR3 protein: CATSRETHAPYEQYF. The CDR3 bases are TGTGCCACCAGCAGAGAAACACATGCCCCCTACGAGCAGTACTTC.

The chain joins TRBV6-6 to TRBJ2-1; 11 positions agree with TRBD2. Germline values: CDR1 MNHNY, CDR2 SVGAGI (reference sequence). With V trimmed by 4 bases and J by 4 bases, 3 bases remained unmatched. The CDR3 extends over 15 amino acids. The CDR3 loop is CASSFSGRAYNEQFF. DNA of the CDR3: TGTGCCAGCAGTTTTAGCGGGAGGGCTTACAATGAGCAGTTCTTC.

CDR3 region: CASSLEGLARTGDTQYF. CDR3 bases: TGTGCCAGCAGCTTAGAAGGACTAGCGCGAACCGGGGATACGCAGTATTTT. V is TRBV7-2 and J is TRBJ2-3; 9 nucleotides agree with TRBD2. The CDR3 is 17 amino acids. The germline CDR1 and CDR2 sequences are SGHTA and FQGNSA. V dropped 1 base and J dropped 6; count of bases not matched to a gene: 11.

The rearrangement uses TRBV18 and TRBJ2-1, with D possibly matching TRBD2 (6 bases). The ends were cut back, 3 bases at V and 4 bases at J, with 16 bases in the middle. Germline CDR1 is KGHSH and CDR2 is LQKENI. There are 16 residues in the CDR3. As DNA, the CDR3 is TGTGCCAGCTCACCGACGGGCAGGGAGGTTTACAATGAGCAGTTCTTC. This codes for CASSPTGREVYNEQFF.